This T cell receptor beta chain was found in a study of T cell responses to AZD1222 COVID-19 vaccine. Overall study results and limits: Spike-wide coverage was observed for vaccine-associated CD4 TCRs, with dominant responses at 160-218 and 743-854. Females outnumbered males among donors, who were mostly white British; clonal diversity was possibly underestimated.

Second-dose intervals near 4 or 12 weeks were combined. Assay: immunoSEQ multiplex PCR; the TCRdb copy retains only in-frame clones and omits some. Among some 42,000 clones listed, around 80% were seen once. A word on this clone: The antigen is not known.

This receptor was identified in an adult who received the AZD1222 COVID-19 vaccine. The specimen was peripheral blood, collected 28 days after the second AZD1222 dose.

The CDR3: CASSPHRNNEQFF. The DNA for the CDR3 is TGTGCCAGCAGCCCGCACAGGAACAATGAGCAGTTCTTC. The rearrangement joins TRBV11-3 to TRBJ2-1; possibly TRBD1 for D (5 bases). The germline V and J ends were trimmed by 5 bases and 5 bases, with 10 bases remaining between them. CDR1 SGHNT and CDR2 YENEEA come from the germline V gene. The CDR3 has 13 residues.